Below are 17 T cell receptor beta chains sequenced from a single sample in a study of blood T cell repertoires in COVID-19. TCRdb keeps only in-frame clones here, not all; method: immunoSEQ multiplex PCR. The sample carries 200,000 to 300,000 clones, approximately 90% recorded once. The source material was PBMCs or T cells enriched from blood (not recorded which). The receptors were sampled from a man between 35 and 55 years old who had recovered from COVID-19.

The V call is TRBV5-1, the J call TRBJ2-7; perhaps TRBD1 as D (5 bases). CDR1 and CDR2 from the germline V gene are SGHRS and YFSETQ. CDR3 length: 18 residues. The germline V and J ends were trimmed by 1 base and 4 bases, with 24 bases remaining between them. CDR3 DNA: TGCGCCAGCAGCTTGAGGTCGTTTACAAGCCAGAAGGGGTACGAGCAGTACTTC. This translates into CASSLRSFTSQKGYEQYF.

The gene calls are TRBV18 and TRBJ2-7, with a possible D match to TRBD1 (5 bases). Germline assignment: CDR1 KGHSH and CDR2 LQKENI. The CDR3 is 13 amino acids. With 3 bases removed from V and 2 bases from J, the gap between germline ends came to 8 bases. The CDR3 sequence is CASSPTETYEQYF. The CDR3 DNA is TGTGCCAGCTCACCGACAGAAACCTACGAGCAGTACTTC.

This clone was recorded once. The chain uses TRBV7-9 and TRBJ1-4; D perhaps matches TRBD1 (6 bases). Trimming shortened V by 8 bases and J by 3 bases, and 19 bases separated the two germline ends. Germline CDR1 reads SEHNR; CDR2 reads FQNEAQ (reference sequence). The CDR3 is 16 amino acids. This chain's CDR3 is CASAAQGFLANEKLFF. Written as DNA, the CDR3 is TGTGCCAGCGCCGCACAGGGCTTCCTGGCTAATGAAAAACTGTTTTTT. The entire variable domain, with the rest obtained from reference TRBV7-9 and TRBJ1-4, is as follows: DTGVSQNPRHKITKRGQNVTFRCDPISEHNRLYWYRQTLGQGPEFLTYFQNEAQLEKSRLLSDRFSAERPKGSFSTLEIQRTEQGDSAMYLCASAAQGFLANEKLFFGSGTQLSVL.

This chain links TRBV23-1 with TRBJ2-3, with unresolved D. TRBV23-1 is classed as an ORF, of uncertain function. The CDR3 covers 17 residues. V lost 0 bases and J lost 0, with 13 bases in between. CDR3 residues: CASSQSETEASTDTQYF. CDR3 bases: TGCGCCAGCAGTCAATCGGAGACGGAAGCTAGCACAGATACGCAGTATTTT.

The chain carries TRBV28 and TRBJ2-4; perhaps TRBD2 as D (6 bases). This CDR3 is built from 18 residues. Germline V lookup: CDR1 MDHEN, CDR2 SYDVKM. Between the trimmed V and J ends, which lost 5 bases and 0 bases, there was a span of 20 bases. The CDR3 protein is CASSPWQAGGLAKNIQYF. Written as DNA, the CDR3 is TGTGCCAGCAGTCCGTGGCAAGCCGGGGGTTTAGCCAAAAACATTCAGTACTTC. The variable domain in full, with the rest retrieved from reference TRBV28 and TRBJ2-4, is DVKVTQSSRYLVKRTGEKVFLECVQDMDHENMFWYRQDPGLGLRLIYFSYDVKMKEKGDIPEGYSVSREKKERFSLILESASTNQTSMYLCASSPWQAGGLAKNIQYFGAGTRLSVL.

The chain is built from TRBV4-1 and TRBJ2-1; 10 bases are a match to TRBD1. Losses at the gene ends were 5 bases for V and 9 bases for J; bases not matched to a gene: 10. The CDR3 totals 15 residues. Germline V CDR1 and CDR2: MGHRA, YSYEKL. The CDR3 DNA sequence: TGCGCCAGCAGCTCCCAAGGACAGGGGGGAGGTGAGCAGTTCTTC. This sequence encodes CASSSQGQGGGEQFF.

CDR3 amino acids: CASRGGQMNTEAFF. The CDR3 nucleotides are TGTGCCAGCAGGGGGGGACAGATGAACACTGAAGCTTTCTTT. The rearrangement links TRBV5-4 to TRBJ1-1; 7 bases fit TRBD1. This CDR3 is 14 amino acids long. Per the germline V gene, CDR1 is SGHNT and CDR2 is YYREEE (reference sequence). Trimming took 5 bases from V and 0 from J; bases not matched to a gene: 4.

This clone was observed a handful of times. The gene calls are TRBV18 and TRBJ1-5; D is unclear. This CDR3 contains 16 residues. The germline V gene encodes CDR1 KGHSH and CDR2 LQKENI. V lost 4 bases, J lost 5 bases, and 18 bases lay in between. The CDR3 sequence is CASSRTAESNYQPQHF. The CDR3 DNA reads as TGTGCCAGCTCACGGACTGCCGAATCCAATTATCAGCCCCAGCATTTT.

This clone showed up just once. The CDR3 sequence is CASSPGTGNTEAFF. The CDR3 DNA reads TGTGCCAGCAGCCCAGGGACAGGGAACACTGAAGCTTTCTTT. The V call is TRBV25-1, the J call TRBJ1-1; 8 positions match TRBD1. The germline gives CDR1 MGHDK, CDR2 SYGVNS. This CDR3 comprises 14 residues. With V trimmed by 6 bases and J by 1 base, 4 bases remained unmatched.

The J gene is TRBJ2-7, the V gene TRBV6-5; D uncertain. Germline values: CDR1 MNHEY, CDR2 SVGAGI. V lost 8 bases and J 2 bases, leaving 7 bases between the germline ends. This CDR3 region has 11 residues. CDR3 amino acids: CASRYAYEQYF. CDR3 nucleotide sequence: TGTGCCAGCCGGTACGCCTACGAGCAGTACTTC.

The genes are TRBV21-1 and TRBJ2-3; no check of the table's D call, TRBD2, against the DNA was made. TRBV21-1 is a documented pseudogene. The CDR3 contains 16 residues. As DNA, the CDR3 is TGTGCCAGCAGCAAACACGCGGGAGTTTTTTTAGATACGCAGTATTTT. As protein: CASSKHAGVFLDTQYF.

This chain joins TRBV19 and TRBJ2-7; 9 nucleotides line up with TRBD1. Germline lookup yields CDR1 LNHDA and CDR2 SQIVND (reference sequence). Germline trimming cut 3 bases from V and 5 bases from J; bases unmatched to any gene: 5. There are 14 residues in the CDR3. In nucleotides, the CDR3 is TGTGCCAGTAGTATCCGGGACAGGGTCAACGAGCAGTACTTC. Amino acid sequence: CASSIRDRVNEQYF.

The chain uses TRBV7-2 and TRBJ2-1, with 14 bases aligning to TRBD2. Germline values: CDR1 SGHTA, CDR2 FQGNSA. The CDR3 runs 16 residues. V lost 1 base and J lost 9; bases outside the gene matches: 5. The CDR3 here is CASSLGRLAGGFEQFF. CDR3 DNA sequence: TGTGCCAGCAGCTTAGGCCGACTAGCGGGAGGGTTTGAGCAGTTCTTC.

The rearrangement uses TRBV4-2 and TRBJ2-7; no definite D call. There are 15 residues in the CDR3. The V end was cut by 1 base, the J end by 0 bases, with 10 bases between. CDR1 and CDR2 from the germline V gene are LGHNA and YNFKEQ. The CDR3 reads CASSQGSADSYEQYF. CDR3 nucleotides: TGTGCCAGCAGCCAAGGAAGTGCGGACTCCTACGAGCAGTACTTC.

The V gene is TRBV25-1, the J gene TRBJ1-1; a possible D gene is TRBD1 (6 bases). There are 15 residues in the CDR3. The V end lost 4 bases, the J end lost 1 base, and 13 bases lay between the germline ends. Germline values: CDR1 MGHDK, CDR2 SYGVNS. In DNA, the CDR3 is TGTGCCAGCAGTGTCCCAGGGGAATCGAACACTGAAGCTTTCTTT. It specifies CASSVPGESNTEAFF.

This chain uses TRBV24-1 with TRBJ1-1; possibly TRBD1 for D (6 bases). The V end was cut by 7 bases, the J end by 0 bases, with 8 bases between. Per the germline V gene, CDR1 is KGHDR and CDR2 is SFDVKD. The CDR3 is 13 residues long. In DNA, the CDR3 is TGTGCCACCAGAGGACAGCTGAACACTGAAGCTTTCTTT. It codes for CATRGQLNTEAFF.

The table lists this clone with a count of one. This chain uses TRBV7-2 with TRBJ1-3; D unclear. Germline assignment: CDR1 SGHTA and CDR2 FQGNSA. V was pared by 1 base and J by 0 bases, with 13 bases between. The CDR3 extends over 17 amino acids. CDR3: CASSLVGDLTSGNTIYF. The CDR3 nucleotides are TGTGCCAGCAGCTTAGTGGGCGATCTAACCTCTGGAAACACCATATATTTT.